The 30 T cell receptor beta chains listed next were all sequenced from one sample in a study of blood T cell repertoires in COVID-19. The data were produced by immunoSEQ multiplex PCR, yet TCRdb's version contains in-frame clones alone and is incomplete. The sample has about 200,000 clones; roughly 83% are singletons. The source material was peripheral blood. The receptors stem from a man aged 40-49 years with acute or convalescent COVID-19.

This chain links TRBV4-3 with TRBJ1-2; weak D call: TRBD1 (5 bases). The CDR3 is made up of 13 amino acids. Germline V gives CDR1 LGHNA, CDR2 YSLEER. The ends were cut back, 2 bases at V and 2 bases at J, with 6 bases in the middle. The CDR3 loop is CASSQSGNYGYTF. CDR3 DNA sequence: TGCGCCAGCAGCCAATCAGGGAACTATGGCTACACCTTC.

This rearrangement joins TRBV19 to TRBJ2-1, with TRBD2 as a possible D gene (5 bases). V gave up 1 base and J gave up 6 bases, with 13 bases separating them. CDR1 and CDR2 from the germline V gene are LNHDA and SQIVND (reference sequence). This CDR3 region has 15 residues. CDR3 amino acids: CASSIGPPAANEQFF. As DNA, the CDR3 is TGTGCCAGTAGTATAGGTCCCCCAGCGGCCAATGAGCAGTTCTTC.

V gene TRBV9 combines with J gene TRBJ1-4, with a tentative D call TRBD1 (5 bases). The V gene lost 4 bases and the J gene lost 4 bases, with 11 bases spanning the gap. The CDR3 loop spans 14 amino acids. CDR1 SGDLS and CDR2 YYNGEE come from the germline V gene. DNA of the CDR3: TGTGCCAGCAGCCCCGGGGGGGGTAATGAAAAACTGTTTTTT. The encoded protein is CASSPGGGNEKLFF.

The gene calls are TRBV4-3 and TRBJ2-3; 12 bases line up with TRBD2. Germline CDR1 LGHNA, CDR2 YSLEER. V was pared by 0 bases and J by 2 bases, with 3 bases of the junction left unmatched. The CDR3 is 17 amino acids. The CDR3 DNA reads as TGCGCCAGCAGCCAAGATTGGACTAGCGGGACCACAGATACGCAGTATTTT. Its translation is CASSQDWTSGTTDTQYF.

This clone was seen only once. The V and J genes are TRBV18 and TRBJ2-2; D perhaps matches TRBD2 (6 bases). Per germline, CDR1 KGHSH and CDR2 LQKENI. Between the trimmed V and J ends, which lost 3 bases and 5 bases, there was a span of 16 bases. CDR3 length: 16 residues. DNA for the CDR3: TGTGCCAGCTCACCCGGAGGAGCGGGTTGGACCGGGGAGCTGTTTTTT. Translated, it gives CASSPGGAGWTGELFF.

The chain recombines TRBV28 with TRBJ1-2; TRBD1 is a possible D gene (6 bases). V lost 9 bases and J lost 2, with 13 bases in between. Germline CDR1 and CDR2: MDHEN and SYDVKM. The CDR3 totals 13 residues. CDR3 sequence: CASRRTDNYGYTF. The CDR3 region has the DNA TGTGCCAGTAGGCGGACAGACAACTATGGCTACACCTTC.

V and J are TRBV28 and TRBJ2-7; a possible D gene is TRBD1 (6 bases). The CDR3 has 15 amino acids. The germline V and J ends were trimmed by 0 bases and 3 bases, with 12 bases remaining between them. Germline CDR1 MDHEN, CDR2 SYDVKM. In DNA, the CDR3 is TGTGCCAGCAGTTTATGGCTACAGGGTCGCTACGAGCAGTACTTC. Protein: CASSLWLQGRYEQYF.

The chain recombines TRBV9 with TRBJ1-2; no firm D call. The CDR3 length is 13 residues. Trimming took 0 bases from V and 3 from J, leaving 6 bases between them. CDR1 and CDR2 from the germline V gene are SGDLS and YYNGEE. The CDR3 spells CASSVGRHYGYTF. As DNA, the CDR3 is TGTGCCAGCAGCGTAGGCAGGCACTATGGCTACACCTTC.

V is TRBV19 and J is TRBJ1-5; the match to TRBD1 covers 7 bases. Germline assignment: CDR1 LNHDA and CDR2 SQIVND (reference sequence). The CDR3 spans 18 residues. With V trimmed by 1 base and J by 0 bases, 9 bases remained unmatched. CDR3 DNA sequence: TGTGCCAGTAGTATAGGTAGAATAAGGGGGCTTAGCAATCAGCCCCAGCATTTT. This translates into CASSIGRIRGLSNQPQHF.

V is TRBV12-5 and J is TRBJ2-1, with TRBD2 identical over 8 bases. Germline trimming cut 0 bases from V and 6 bases from J; bases unmatched to any gene: 7. CDR1 and CDR2 (germline): LGHNT, FRNRAP. The CDR3 runs 16 residues. The CDR3 loop is CASGLVQGLAGNEQFF. The CDR3 DNA is TGTGCTAGTGGTTTGGTACAAGGGCTAGCGGGCAATGAGCAGTTCTTC. The full variable domain, completed using reference TRBV12-5 and TRBJ2-1, is DARVTQTPRHKVTEMGQEVTMRCQPILGHNTVFWYRQTMMQGLELLAYFRNRAPLDDSGMPKDRFSAEMPDATLATLKIQPSEPRDSAVYFCASGLVQGLAGNEQFFGPGTRLTVL.

V gene TRBV30 combines with J gene TRBJ2-1; D perhaps matches TRBD1 (5 bases). The germline V and J ends were trimmed by 1 base and 8 bases, with 15 bases remaining between them. In germline, CDR1 is GTSNPN, CDR2 SVGIG (reference sequence). The CDR3 runs 14 residues. CDR3 nucleotides: TGTGCCTGGAGTGGTCACGGTCTAGGGGATGAGCAGTTCTTC. Translating gives CAWSGHGLGDEQFF. Full variable domain (missing parts from reference TRBV30 and TRBJ2-1): SQTIHQWPATLVQPVGSPLSLECTVEGTSNPNLYWYRQAAGRGLQLLFYSVGIGQISSEVPQNLSASRPQDRQFILSSKKLLLSDSGFYLCAWSGHGLGDEQFFGPGTRLTVL.

Only one count was recorded for this clone. The gene calls are TRBV5-4 and TRBJ2-5; 7 bases agree with TRBD2. The germline V gene has CDR1 SGHNT and CDR2 YYREEE (reference sequence). V lost 2 bases and J lost 5; bases outside the gene matches: 6. The CDR3 contains 14 residues. CDR3 nucleotides: TGTGCCAGCAGCTTTGAGGGAGGGAGGGAGACCCAGTACTTC. Translating gives CASSFEGGRETQYF.

The chain joins TRBV12-5 to TRBJ1-2, with D perhaps matching TRBD1 (6 bases). The CDR3 extends over 12 amino acids. V lost 3 bases to trimming and J lost 8 bases, with 10 bases between them. Germline V gene sequence: CDR1 LGHNT, CDR2 FRNRAP. The CDR3, as DNA: TGTGCTAGTGGTTTTGACAGGAGGGGCTACACCTTC. It codes for CASGFDRRGYTF.

This chain connects TRBV3-1 (or the pseudogene TRBV3-2) to TRBJ1-1; TRBD1 is a possible D gene (6 bases). The CDR3 contains 15 residues. V was pared by 3 bases and J by 5 bases, with 16 bases between. The germline gives CDR1 LGHDT, CDR2 YNNKEL (reference sequence). CDR3 in DNA: TGTGCCAGCAGCCATACAGGGACGGGGGGTACTGAAGCTTTCTTT. It codes for CASSHTGTGGTEAFF.

V is TRBV6-5 and J is TRBJ1-1; maybe TRBD1 (5 bases). CDR1 and CDR2 (germline): MNHEY, SVGAGI. V lost 6 bases, J lost 5 bases, and 16 bases lay in between. The CDR3 length is 14 residues. The DNA for the CDR3 is TGTGCCAGCAGACCTACAGAGAAGGGGACTGAAGCTTTCTTT. Amino acid sequence: CASRPTEKGTEAFF.

The rearrangement joins TRBV5-4 to TRBJ1-4, with 7 bases lining up with TRBD1. Germline V gene sequence: CDR1 SGHNT, CDR2 YYREEE (reference sequence). This CDR3 has 18 residues. With 1 base clipped from V and 0 bases from J, the junction kept 9 bases outside the gene matches. CDR3 in amino acids: CASSLRGPAFATNEKLFF. CDR3 DNA: TGTGCCAGCAGCTTGAGGGGGCCGGCCTTTGCAACTAATGAAAAACTGTTTTTT.

The J gene is TRBJ2-7, the V gene TRBV19; D is unresolved. This CDR3 has 14 amino acids. Germline V gene sequence: CDR1 LNHDA, CDR2 SQIVND (reference sequence). Trimming removed 1 base at V and 4 bases at J, with 11 bases between. The CDR3 sequence is CASSIASTVYEQYF. The DNA of the CDR3 is TGTGCCAGTAGTATAGCCTCCACTGTATACGAGCAGTACTTC.

The rearrangement links TRBV19 to TRBJ1-1; 7 nucleotides line up with TRBD1. CDR1 is LNHDA, CDR2 SQIVND, per germline (reference sequence). V trimming: 6 bases; J trimming: 5 bases; junction bases outside the gene matches: 6. The CDR3 contains 13 residues. The DNA of the CDR3 is TGTGCCAGTAGCCGGGCAGGGGGAACTGAAGCTTTCTTT. This translates into CASSRAGGTEAFF.

The chain carries TRBV29-1 and TRBJ1-2; no reliable D call. Trimming stripped 6 bases from V and 0 bases from J, with 14 bases between. CDR3 length: 14 residues. Germline V gene lookup returns CDR1 SQVTM and CDR2 ANQGSEA. The CDR3 is CSVKSEPSNYGYTF. In DNA, the CDR3 is TGCAGCGTGAAGTCGGAGCCTTCTAACTATGGCTACACCTTC.

This chain links TRBV27 with TRBJ1-1; TRBD1 aligns across 8 bases. The CDR3 is 15 amino acids. Trimming cost V 2 bases and J 7 bases; bases outside gene matches: 9. Germline CDR1 and CDR2: MNHEY and SMNVEV (reference sequence). CDR3 in amino acids: CASSLEAGGEFEAFF. CDR3 bases: TGTGCCAGCAGTTTAGAAGCAGGGGGCGAGTTTGAAGCTTTCTTT.

The rearrangement uses TRBV9 and TRBJ1-6; D unresolved. Per the germline V gene, CDR1 is SGDLS and CDR2 is YYNGEE. Trimming shortened V by 0 bases and J by 6 bases, and 10 bases separated the two germline ends. There are 15 residues in the CDR3. The CDR3 spells CASSVDGEGNSPLHF. The CDR3 DNA sequence: TGTGCCAGCAGCGTAGACGGGGAGGGTAATTCACCCCTCCACTTT.

The chain is built from TRBV24-1 and TRBJ1-5; possibly TRBD1 for D (5 bases). Trimming took 2 bases from V and 2 from J, leaving 18 bases between them. The CDR3 consists of 18 residues. In germline, CDR1 is KGHDR, CDR2 SFDVKD. The CDR3 is CATSDCPLGVDGNQPQHF. The CDR3 DNA sequence: TGTGCCACCAGTGATTGCCCCTTAGGGGTGGATGGCAATCAGCCCCAGCATTTT.

The gene calls are TRBV19 and TRBJ2-7; 7 positions match TRBD1. The length of the CDR3 is 14 residues. Germline assignment: CDR1 LNHDA and CDR2 SQIVND (reference sequence). Trimming removed 4 bases from V and 0 bases from J; junction bases left unmatched: 3. The CDR3 spells CASSTGQDSYEQYF. As DNA, the CDR3 is TGTGCCAGTAGTACAGGACAGGACTCCTACGAGCAGTACTTC.

The chain is built from TRBV7-9 and TRBJ1-2, with 10 bases aligning to TRBD1. Germline CDR1 is SEHNR and CDR2 is FQNEAQ (reference sequence). The V gene end was trimmed by 5 bases and the J gene end by 6 bases; junction bases not matched to a gene: 6. The CDR3 runs to 14 residues. CDR3 sequence (DNA): TGTGCCAGCAGCCCGCGACAGGGGGCGGATGGCTACACCTTC. It encodes CASSPRQGADGYTF.

The CDR3 loop is CASSEGPGQRYGYTF. For the CDR3, the DNA is TGTGCCAGCAGCGAGGGGCCCGGACAGAGGTATGGCTACACCTTC. The chain couples TRBV2 to TRBJ1-2; tentatively, D is TRBD1 (6 bases). V lost 6 bases and J 5 bases, leaving 19 bases between the germline ends. This CDR3 is built from 15 residues. Germline V gives CDR1 SNHLY, CDR2 FYNNEI.

This clone was seen only once. This chain connects TRBV29-1 to TRBJ2-2, with a weak D call TRBD2 (5 bases). Germline V lookup: CDR1 SQVTM, CDR2 ANQGSEA. This CDR3 comprises 13 residues. Deletions cut 7 bases from V and 4 bases from J, with 13 bases between. The CDR3 DNA reads TGCAGCGGTGGAGTAGGGAGCACCGGGGAGCTGTTTTTT. Translated, it gives CSGGVGSTGELFF.

Note on this clone: Other DNA sequences from this sample encode an identical CDR3 as well. This chain links TRBV18 with TRBJ2-7; weak D call: TRBD2 (5 bases). Trimming removed 1 base at V and 0 bases at J, with 7 bases between. This CDR3 has 14 residues. CDR1 is KGHSH and CDR2 is LQKENI in the germline V gene. The DNA for the CDR3 is TGTGCCAGCTCACCACGAGCGGACTCCTACGAGCAGTACTTC. Its translation is CASSPRADSYEQYF.

This rearrangement joins TRBV2 to TRBJ1-1; 10 bases match TRBD1. Germline CDR1 and CDR2: SNHLY and FYNNEI. The CDR3 contains 14 residues. J gave up 3 bases and V 6 bases, and 4 bases lay outside the gene matches. The CDR3 is CASSRQGADTEAFF. The CDR3 DNA reads as TGTGCCAGCAGCAGACAGGGGGCCGACACTGAAGCTTTCTTT.

This clone appeared a single time. This chain joins TRBV3-1 (or the pseudogene TRBV3-2) and TRBJ2-6; D is perhaps TRBD2 (6 bases). CDR3 length equals 18 residues. Looked up from germline, CDR1 is LGHDT and CDR2 is YNNKEL (reference sequence). The V and J ends lost 1 base and 4 bases respectively, with 17 bases between them. Here the CDR3 reads CASSQAGGGYSGANVLTF. The CDR3 DNA reads TGTGCCAGCAGCCAAGCCGGTGGAGGGTACTCCGGGGCCAACGTCCTGACTTTC.

This clone came up once. The chain uses TRBV5-1 and TRBJ2-2, with a weak D call TRBD1 (6 bases). Germline CDR1 and CDR2: SGHRS and YFSETQ. The CDR3 loop spans 15 amino acids. Trimming took off 3 bases at V and 5 bases at J, with 14 bases between the two ends. CDR3 region: CASSSRQVETGELFF. The CDR3 DNA sequence: TGCGCCAGCAGCTCCCGACAGGTCGAAACCGGGGAGCTGTTTTTT.